Sequencing of this TCR beta chain was carried out in a study of T cells in Graves' hyperthyroidism and ophthalmopathy. Across the whole study: Any treatment followed the collection of peripheral blood at initial diagnosis.

The study, taken as a whole, reports: Most thyroid-expanded clonotypes above 0.001 were also found in blood.

Germline trimming cut 4 bases from V and 1 base from J; bases unmatched to any gene: 2. The CDR3 has 13 amino acids. CDR1 DFQATT and CDR2 SNEGSKA come from the germline V gene (reference sequence). This clonotype was seen at least ten times. The antigen is unknown. The CDR3 regions of TCR beta were amplified from RNA transcripts. First-round RT-PCR with HTBI primers amplified the TCR CDR3 region. One entry per CDR3 protein results from TCRdb running MiXCR on the multiplex PCR reads. The profile shows fewer than 550,000 distinct CDR3 sequences, around a quarter of them singletons. The clonotype comes from a woman younger than 45 with Graves' ophthalmopathy. V gene TRBV20-1 combines with J gene TRBJ1-1; 8 bases are a match to TRBD1. The sequenced sample was blood. CDR3 nucleotides: TGCAGTGCTACCGGGACAGGGAACACTGAAGCTTTCTTT. As protein: CSATGTGNTEAFF.